This T cell receptor beta chain was obtained from a study of cytomegalovirus exposure and HLA in healthy donors. Overall study findings and caveats: Analyzed later, most CMV-associated TCR beta chains appeared HLA-restricted. Later analysis suggested links between common viral pathogens and several top significant clusters.

This clone has a handful of counts. The antigen remains undetermined. CDR3 length: 16 residues. Germline CDR1 SGHTS, CDR2 YDEGEE. V gave up 3 bases and J gave up 3 bases; unmatched junction bases: 2. The donors (healthy individuals) were bone marrow donors. PCR employed 60 Vbeta and 13 Jbeta primers. Data came from immunoSEQ multiplex PCR; TCRdb stores just in-frame clones and leaves some out. Of approximately 180,000 clones in the sample, about 80% were seen once. The chain carries TRBV5-8 and TRBJ2-3; 15 nucleotides line up with TRBD2. The sequence came from a middle-aged woman in good health and CMV-seronegative. Material for sequencing was PBMCs. CDR3 protein: CASSWTSGRVTDTQYF. CDR3 in DNA: TGTGCCAGCAGCTGGACTAGCGGGAGGGTTACAGATACGCAGTATTTT.